This is a list of T cell receptor beta chains from one sample in a study of response to subunit inactivated influenza vaccine. TCRdb re-called the RT-PCR reads with MiXCR, one entry per CDR3 protein. The sample records some 850,000 distinct CDR3 sequences, about 18% being singletons. This sample comprised PBMCs from blood, obtained 4 to 6 days after vaccination. These receptors originate from a man aged 45-65 years who received an inactivated influenza vaccine. Each CDR3 is given with its conserved first and last residue. Each record gives: V gene, clone size, J gene, D gene, CDR3 DNA, CDR3 protein. A D gene is named only where the DNA matches it firmly. Not every row has a clone size; where given, it reads once, few, many or a size class.

TRBV28	many	TRBJ1-5	NA	TGTGCCAGCAGTTTACGCAGGTACAATCAGCCCCAGCATTTT	CASSLRRYNQPQHF
TRBV4-2	few	TRBJ2-5	NA	TGTGCCAGCAGCCAAGAGGGGCAGCCCCAAGAGACCCAGTACTTC	CASSQEGQPQETQYF
TRBV6-2/TRBV6-3	NA	TRBJ1-2	NA	TGTGCCAGCAGTTACTCAGGAGAGGGCTACACCTTC	CASSYSGEGYTF
TRBV28	few	TRBJ2-1	TRBD2	TGTGCCAGCAGTTTCCGGCCCGAGGGGAGGGTCAAGAATGAGCAGTTCTTC	CASSFRPEGRVKNEQFF
TRBV12-3/TRBV12-4	many	TRBJ2-5	TRBD1	TGTGCCAGCAGTTTAAGTGGGACAGAAGAGACCCAGTACTTC	CASSLSGTEETQYF
TRBV12-3/TRBV12-4	few	TRBJ2-5	NA	TGTGCCAGCAGAGGGTTCGACAGGGAGGGGAAGGGAGAGACCCAGTACTTC	CASRGFDREGKGETQYF
TRBV28	NA	TRBJ2-3	NA	TGTGCCAGCAGTTTCGGCAGGTGGGAAAGGTTGTCGGATACGCAGTATTTT	CASSFGRWERLSDTQYF
TRBV20-1	many	TRBJ2-3	TRBD2	TGCAGTGCTAATAGCGGGACGGTAGATACGCAGTATTTT	CSANSGTVDTQYF
TRBV28	few	TRBJ1-1	NA	TGTGCCAGCAGCCCCGGGGGGGGGTGGGACACTGAAGCTTTCTTT	CASSPGGGWDTEAFF
TRBV5-1	NA	TRBJ2-1	NA	TGCGCCAGCAGCCCTGGGAGCCCGGCCTACAATGAGCAGTTCTTC	CASSPGSPAYNEQFF
TRBV4-2	NA	TRBJ2-5	NA	TGTGCCAGCAGCCACCTATCGGACGAGAAGACCCAGTACTTC	CASSHLSDEKTQYF
TRBV12-3/TRBV12-4	many	TRBJ2-3	NA	TGTGCCAGCAGTCCAACAGGGACTAGCACAGATACGCAGTATTTT	CASSPTGTSTDTQYF
TRBV25-1	NA	TRBJ2-7	NA	TGTGCCAGCAGAGGACGGAAACACGAGCAGTACTTC	CASRGRKHEQYF
TRBV12-3/TRBV12-4	NA	TRBJ2-1	TRBD1	TGTGCCAGCAGTTTTCCCCCGGGACAGAACTTCAATGAGCAGTTCTTC	CASSFPPGQNFNEQFF
TRBV19	NA	TRBJ2-1	NA	TGTGCCACGACGACAGGCTACAATGAGCAGTTCTTC	CATTTGYNEQFF
TRBV11-2	NA	TRBJ2-7	NA	TGTGCCAGCAGCTTAACGATGGATCTGACCTACGAGCAGTACTTC	CASSLTMDLTYEQYF
TRBV7-8	NA	TRBJ1-1	TRBD1	TGTGCCAGCAGCTCAAGGCAGGGGGCACCTGTAGCTTTCTTT	CASSSRQGAPVAFF
TRBV3-1	NA	TRBJ2-1	NA	TGTGCCAGCAGCCAAAGGTCCGGGGTATACAATGAGCAGTTCTTC	CASSQRSGVYNEQFF
TRBV12-3/TRBV12-4	NA	TRBJ1-3	NA	TGTGCCAGCAGTTTAAGGGGCTTGGGTGGAAACACCATATATTTT	CASSLRGLGGNTIYF
TRBV30	NA	TRBJ2-5	NA	TGTGCCTGGAGTGAATTAAGGGTTGGGGAGACCCAGTACTTC	CAWSELRVGETQYF
TRBV7-6	NA	TRBJ2-1	TRBD1	TGTGCCAGCAGCTTAGACCCCCCGGGACAGACCTCCTACAATGAGCAGTTCTTC	CASSLDPPGQTSYNEQFF
TRBV12-3/TRBV12-4	NA	TRBJ1-5	TRBD1	TGTGCCAGCAGTTTTGCTTCAGGGGGCGCTCAGCCCCAGCATTTT	CASSFASGGAQPQHF
TRBV6-1	once	TRBJ1-3	NA	TGTGCCAGCACCCCGGCCGGGACACCCGGAAACACCATATATTTT	CASTPAGTPGNTIYF
TRBV11-3	NA	TRBJ2-1	NA	TGTGCCAGCAGCAACTACAACTACAATGAGCAGTTCTTC	CASSNYNYNEQFF
TRBV20-1	few	TRBJ2-3	TRBD2	TGCAGTGCCCCGGGGGTAGCGGGAGACACAGATACGCAGTATTTT	CSAPGVAGDTDTQYF
TRBV27	few	TRBJ2-3	NA	TGTGCCAGCAGTAATGGTGACAGTCTTTTCACAGATACGCAGTATTTT	CASSNGDSLFTDTQYF
TRBV11-2	few	TRBJ2-2	NA	TGTGCCAGCAGCGTCGGACAGGGGGAGCTGTTTTTT	CASSVGQGELFF
TRBV19	NA	TRBJ2-2	NA	TGTGCCAGTAGTAACCCTTTTGCCTCGCCAGGCGGCGGGGAGCTGTTTTTT	CASSNPFASPGGGELFF
TRBV28	few	TRBJ1-1	TRBD1	TGTGCCAGCAGTCCCCCCGACAGGGCTGCTGAAGCTTTCTTT	CASSPPDRAAEAFF
TRBV4-3	NA	TRBJ2-7	TRBD2	TGCGCCAGCAGCCACACTAGCGGGGGCGTCTACGAGCAGTACTTC	CASSHTSGGVYEQYF
TRBV7-2	NA	TRBJ2-1	TRBD1	TGTGCCAGCAGCCCCGAGACAGGGGGCGTTAATGAGCAGTTCTTC	CASSPETGGVNEQFF
TRBV7-2	few	TRBJ2-2	NA	TGTGCCAGCAGCTTAGTGATACACACCGGGGAGCTGTTTTTT	CASSLVIHTGELFF
TRBV12-3/TRBV12-4	few	TRBJ1-4	NA	TGTGCCAGCAGCGCCGAGGTGGGCGATGAAAAACTGTTTTTT	CASSAEVGDEKLFF
TRBV12-5	NA	TRBJ1-6	NA	TGTGCTAGTGCCCGCCCCTGGCGGGCCTCCTATAATTCACCCCTCCACTTT	CASARPWRASYNSPLHF
TRBV13	few	TRBJ2-7	NA	TGTGCCAGCAGCTTAGGGGGCAGTCTCCTATCCTACGAGCAGTACTTC	CASSLGGSLLSYEQYF
TRBV20-1	many	TRBJ2-7	TRBD1	TGCAGTGCTCCTGACCGGGACAGGGGTTACGAGCAGTACTTC	CSAPDRDRGYEQYF
TRBV19	NA	TRBJ2-1	NA	TGTGCCAGTAGTCCAAACAGGGCTAGCAATGAGCAGTTCTTC	CASSPNRASNEQFF
TRBV10-3	few	TRBJ2-3	TRBD2	TGTGCCACCGAGCGGGGGGGCCTGCACGGGGATACGCAGTATTTT	CATERGGLHGDTQYF
TRBV20-1	few	TRBJ1-1	TRBD1	TGCAGTGCTAGTTTGTCAGGGGGTTACACTGAAGCTTTCTTT	CSASLSGGYTEAFF